This T cell receptor (beta chain) appears in the sequencing data of a study of OX40 agonist ivuxolimab in advanced cancers. Study-wide context: Ivuxolimab, an agonist antibody against OX40 (CD134), was given to patients. Partial responses were recorded for three patients, including one with hepatocellular carcinoma and two with cutaneous melanoma. Patients were treated with intravenous ivuxolimab, dosed at 0.01 to 10 mg/kg and infused every 2 weeks. Study-wide points: In the 0.1 to 3.0 mg/kg range, CD4+ and CD8+ blood T cells had expanded clonally by week 6.

A remark on this clone: Its specificity is unknown.

The CDR3 contains 14 residues. J gave up 6 bases and V 4 bases, and 7 bases lay outside the gene matches. The germline gives CDR1 MNHEY, CDR2 SVGAGI. The assay was immunoSEQ multiplex PCR, and TCRdb's table has in-frame clones only and misses some. The sample lists approximately 90,000 clones, around 90% occurring once. The material sequenced was CD4+ or CD8+ T cells sorted from blood, taken in a trial of the OX40 agonist ivuxolimab. The chain recombines TRBV6-5 with TRBJ2-7, with 9 bases that match TRBD1. This receptor was identified in an adult with an advanced solid tumor such as melanoma, head and neck, liver or kidney cancer. The CDR3 DNA follows: TGTGCCAGCAGTTCCGGGACAGGGCAGTCCGAGCAGTACTTC. The encoded protein is CASSSGTGQSEQYF.